Listed below are T cell receptor beta chains from one sample, sequenced in a study of cytomegalovirus exposure and HLA in healthy donors. Clones were read by immunoSEQ multiplex PCR, and TCRdb kept only the in-frame ones, dropping some. The repertoire holds 210,000 or so clones, with roughly 80% as singletons. The source material was PBMCs. The source is a woman under 40 in good health and CMV-seropositive. The CDR3 runs from the conserved cysteine through the conserved F or W. A D gene is named only where the DNA matches it firmly. Clone size is stated in some rows and not others, as once, few, many or a class when expanded.

d_call | clone_size | j_call | v_call | cdr3_nt | cdr3_aa
. | . | TRBJ1-2 | TRBV9 | TGTGCCAGCAGCACGACAACCGAGGGTCCTCTTATTTATGGCTACACCTTC | CASSTTTEGPLIYGYTF
. | . | TRBJ2-5 | TRBV5-1 | TGCGCCAGCAGCCCTGTGGGCTTTGAGACCCAGTACTTC | CASSPVGFETQYF
. | . | TRBJ2-1 | TRBV4-1 | TGCGCCAGCAGCCAAGATAAGAGGAGCCCGCAGTTCTTC | CASSQDKRSPQFF
. | . | TRBJ1-1 | TRBV6-6 | TGTGCCAGCAGTTACTTTACAGGTCTCGACACTGAAGCTTTCTTT | CASSYFTGLDTEAFF
. | . | TRBJ1-1 | TRBV6-1 | TGTGCCAGCAGTGAAGGCAGGGGTACTGAAGCTTTCTTT | CASSEGRGTEAFF
. | . | TRBJ1-2 | TRBV29-1 | TGCAGCACGCGTGAAATTTATGGCTACACCTTC | CSTREIYGYTF
. | few | TRBJ1-1 | TRBV18 | TGTGCCAGCTCACCTTCTTTGTTGAACACTGAAGCTTTCTTT | CASSPSLLNTEAFF
TRBD2 | . | TRBJ2-3 | TRBV11-2 | TGTGCCAGCAGCGCAAGCGCGGGGGGGCGTGCAGATACGCAGTATTTT | CASSASAGGRADTQYF
. | . | TRBJ1-1 | TRBV18 | TGTGCCAGCTCCCGGTCCGGCGGCACTGAAGCTTTCTTT | CASSRSGGTEAFF
TRBD1 | once | TRBJ1-5 | TRBV6-1 | TGTGCCAGCAGTACGGGACAGGGGGCCGATCAGCCCCAGCATTTT | CASSTGQGADQPQHF
. | . | TRBJ1-2 | TRBV29-1 | TGCAGCGTGGACATAGCTAACTATGGCTACACCTTC | CSVDIANYGYTF
. | . | TRBJ1-1 | TRBV7-9 | TGTGCCAGCAGCTTTTTGGACAGAGAGAACACTGAAGCTTTCTTT | CASSFLDRENTEAFF
. | . | TRBJ1-1 | TRBV6-5 | TGTGCCAGCAGTTCGTTGGGAGGAAGCACTGAAGCTTTCTTT | CASSSLGGSTEAFF
TRBD1 | . | TRBJ1-1 | TRBV5-4 | TGTGCCAGCAGCTTCTGGACAGGGGGGATTACTGAAGCTTTCTTT | CASSFWTGGITEAFF
TRBD1 | few | TRBJ1-4 | TRBV6-1 | TGTGCCAGTAAACAGGGGGTGCGGGAAAAACTGTTTTTT | CASKQGVREKLFF
. | . | TRBJ2-2 | TRBV11-3 | TGTGCCAGCAGCTTCCAGGGAACCGGGGAGCTGTTTTTT | CASSFQGTGELFF
TRBD1 | . | TRBJ1-2 | TRBV19 | TGTGCCAGTAGTACACGGGACAGGCGAGGCTACACCTTC | CASSTRDRRGYTF
. | few | TRBJ2-7 | TRBV5-1 | TGCGCCAGCAGCACACCAACAGGGAACGAGCAGTACTTC | CASSTPTGNEQYF
TRBD2 | . | TRBJ2-7 | TRBV2 | TGTGCCAGCAGTGAACTCGGACTAGCGGGAAAGGTCGACGAGCAGTACTTC | CASSELGLAGKVDEQYF
. | . | TRBJ2-1 | TRBV7-2 | TGTGCCAGCAGCCCTAGACAGGCTTACAATGAGCAGTTCTTC | CASSPRQAYNEQFF
. | . | TRBJ1-4 | TRBV29-1 | TGCAGCGTTGAACCGGGGGGACCTAATGAAAAACTGTTTTTT | CSVEPGGPNEKLFF
TRBD2 | . | TRBJ2-1 | TRBV5-1 | TGCGCCAGCAGCACGGGACTAGCGGGAGGGAAGGGTGAGCAGTTCTTC | CASSTGLAGGKGEQFF
TRBD1 | few | TRBJ2-2 | TRBV2 | TGTGCCAGCGTGGGACAGGGGGAGGCCGGGGAGCTGTTTTTT | CASVGQGEAGELFF
. | . | TRBJ1-5 | TRBV7-2 | TGTGCCAGCAGCGTAACAGGGATAGCAAATCAGCCCCAGCATTTT | CASSVTGIANQPQHF
TRBD1 | few | TRBJ1-4 | TRBV15 | TGTGCCACCAGCAGAGGTCTTTCCGGGACAGGGGCACGCGATGAAAAACTGTTTTTT | CATSRGLSGTGARDEKLFF
. | . | TRBJ1-2 | TRBV7-2 | TGTGCCAGCAGCTTAGTGATACGGGGTCTGTACACCTTC | CASSLVIRGLYTF
. | . | TRBJ2-1 | TRBV2 | TGTGCCAGCAGTCGTGGGAGGGGACAGGTATACAATGAGCAGTTCTTC | CASSRGRGQVYNEQFF
. | . | TRBJ2-6 | TRBV2 | TGTGCCAGCGGGGGCGAGCGGCCCTCTGGGGCCAACGTCCTGACTTTC | CASGGERPSGANVLTF
TRBD2 | . | TRBJ2-1 | TRBV27 | TGTGCCAGCAGTCCCCCGGGACTAGCGACCAATGAGCAGTTCTTC | CASSPPGLATNEQFF
TRBD2 | . | TRBJ2-5 | TRBV6-5 | TGTGCCAGCAGTTATGCTAGCGGGAGTCAGACCCAGTACTTC | CASSYASGSQTQYF
TRBD2 | few | TRBJ2-1 | TRBV2 | TGTGCCAGCAATCGCGGGAGGGCCAATGAGCAGTTCTTC | CASNRGRANEQFF
. | few | TRBJ1-3 | TRBV11-2 | TGTGCCAGCAGCTTAGAGACAGTCGGAAACACCATATATTTT | CASSLETVGNTIYF
. | . | TRBJ1-2 | TRBV25-1 | TGTGCCAGCAGTGACCCCCTTCTCTATGGCTACACCTTC | CASSDPLLYGYTF
. | . | TRBJ1-2 | TRBV5-6 | TGTGCCAGCGGGGGGGTGGGGGTAACCAACTATGGCTACACCTTC | CASGGVGVTNYGYTF
. | . | TRBJ1-2 | TRBV7-2 | TGTGCCAGCAGCCAGGCGGGGGCGCTTGGCTACACCTTC | CASSQAGALGYTF
. | . | TRBJ2-6 | TRBV18 | TGTGCCAGCTCACCTATTGGACAGCAGGGCTCTGGGGCCAACGTCCTGACTTTC | CASSPIGQQGSGANVLTF
TRBD1 | once | TRBJ1-1 | TRBV18 | TGTGCCAGCTCACTGGACAGGGTGAACACTGAAGCTTTCTTT | CASSLDRVNTEAFF
TRBD1 | . | TRBJ1-2 | TRBV28 | TGTGCCAGCAGTCCTCGACAGGGGACCTATGGCTACACCTTC | CASSPRQGTYGYTF
. | . | TRBJ1-1 | TRBV10-3 | TGTGCCGCTCGTCAGGCAGCCATGAACACTGAAGCTTTCTTT | CAARQAAMNTEAFF
. | . | TRBJ1-2 | TRBV18 | TGTGCCAGCTCACCATTGGACAGAGACTATGGCTACACCTTC | CASSPLDRDYGYTF
. | . | TRBJ1-1 | TRBV5-1 | TGCGCCAGCAGCTTGGATGTACAGAAGAACACTGAAGCTTTCTTT | CASSLDVQKNTEAFF
TRBD2 | . | TRBJ2-3 | TRBV5-4 | TGTGCCAGCGCCCAGCGGGGGAGTACAGATACGCAGTATTTT | CASAQRGSTDTQYF
. | . | TRBJ1-5 | TRBV2 | TGTGCCAGCAGTCCGGAGGGCGGGAATCAGCCCCAGCATTTT | CASSPEGGNQPQHF